This T cell receptor beta chain is from a study of CXCR3-negative and CXCR3-positive naive CD8 T cells. Study-wide results and caveats: Each naive subset displayed comparably high diversity, whereas memory CD8+ cells displayed much lower diversity.

With regard to this clonotype: The target antigen is unknown.

The CDR3 totals 13 residues. The germline CDR1 and CDR2 sequences are DFQATT and SNEGSKA (reference sequence). TRB cDNA was prepared as libraries by UMI-labeled 5' RACE. TCRdb re-called the 5' RACE reads and catalogs CDR3 proteins one per entry, DNA excluded. This table holds about 130,000 distinct CDR3 sequences. The J gene is TRBJ2-7, the V gene TRBV20-1; TCRdb outputs TRBD1, but without DNA this stays unchecked. This TCR derives from a human donor in good health. Some clones in this sample may be carry-over from other donors' samples. Sequencing was performed on naive CXCR3- CD8+ T cells from blood. Subset: CD45RO-CCR7+CD27+CD95- naive CD8+ T cells lacking CXCR3 (TNR3-). CDR3 sequence reads: CSARGRSSYEQYF.